This TCR beta chain was retrieved from a study of shared clonotypes between healthy human individuals (dated by TCRdb to the early 2020s). At the level of the whole study: A couple of women and a few men aged 18 to 49 years were included in the cohort. To estimate repertoire size and how much clonotypes are shared between individuals, the study performed deep sequencing of blood TCR repertoires from about 5 healthy adults. Per donor, three plates each were used for CD4 naive and CD4 memory, two for CD8 naive, and one for CD8 memory. Between about 0.94 and 8.9 billion PBMCs per donor were obtained by leukapheresis. Libraries were prepared and TCR repertoires were sequenced by different laboratories using diverse techniques, in order to increase sequencing depth and limit assay-specific biases. General study outcomes and caveats: Sampling was limited to blood, and TCR repertoires in tissue likely differ from TCR repertoires in blood. About 5% of naive CD4, 3.5% of naive CD8, about 2.1% of memory CD4, and approximately 0.39% of memory CD8 clonotypes were shared across several donors. The small number of donors limited the genetic and exposure-history diversity represented. Clonotypes shared by all four sorted-subset donors showed higher generation probabilities than non-shared clonotypes. Pairwise subsampling indicated that sequencing depth was expected to affect the degree of clonotype sharing among donors. Naive subsets generally had larger estimated clonotype richness than memory subsets. Incomplete sequencing was indicated by rarefaction of sorted-subset datasets, despite the large sequencing depth.

CD8 naive samples were CD45RO-negative cells positively selected for CCR7, giving a CD45RA+CCR7+ population that excluded TemRA cells. The donors were healthy, HIV-negative adults who had no recently reported acute infections or vaccinations. All donors were Caucasian adults living in Nashville, Tennessee, USA. After blood collection by leukapheresis, PBMCs were isolated using Ficoll-Histopaque density gradient centrifugation and then cryopreserved in the vapor phase of liquid nitrogen. Analytical flow cytometry was used to check the purity and quantity of every magnetically sorted T cell population. From each sorted fraction, genomic DNA was isolated and quantified by UV absorbance on a Nanodrop 2000c. Using the deep immunoSEQ assay, multiplex PCR amplified TCR CDR3 regions from genomic DNA. Extracted genomic DNA from each cell subset was spread evenly across all wells of several immunoSEQ 96-well plates, with each plate serving as a replicate. For sorted subsets, roughly 190 ng of genomic DNA, equivalent to about 30,000 T cell genomes, went into each replicate PCR. Purified libraries were quantified with a Qubit 3.0 fluorometer, sized on a Bioanalyzer 2100, and re-quantified with the KAPA Library Quantification kit. A separate single-read 150-cycle Illumina NextSeq 550 flow cell was used to sequence each immunoSEQ 96-well plate. Regarding the original processing steps: The immunoSEQ output contained only junctional sequences without quality scores, so filtering could not match that applied to full-length reads. To assign V/J genes and CDR3, sequences were annotated against IMGT germline references using PyIR, a Python wrapper for IgBLAST v1.9. Reads were filtered out if the reads had weak V/J assignments (E-value above 1e-6), no CDR3, stop codons, out-of-frame junctions, or ambiguous translated residues. V3J clonotypes were defined by identical inferred V gene, J gene, and CDR3 amino acid sequence. The percentage overlap between two repertoires was calculated by dividing the number of shared unique clonotypes by the size of the smaller repertoire. Three approaches were used to assess repertoire richness: RTK rarefaction, the Chao1 estimator, and Recon v2.1 estimates of unobserved clonotypes. For all TCRbeta clonotypes obtained by the gDNA method from a few donors, generation probabilities were computed with OLGA. As stored in TCRdb, this immuneACCESS dataset retains in-frame rearrangements with V and J assigned. A fraction of the clones does not appear; measured against another copy, unresolved V genes explain less than half of the discrepancy, and the remainder lacks a known reason. V and J calls and clone size follow that table, whereas D and trimming were derived from the DNA. The sample includes about 800,000 clones, with approximately 96% observed a single time. Over 0.2% of the sample comes from the top ten.

CDR1 SGHTA and CDR2 FQGNSA are derived from the germline V gene. The CDR3 numbers 15 residues from cysteine through phenylalanine. Only the CDR3 portion is preserved as DNA: 45 bases, with reading frame beginning at the first base. V is pruned by 5 bases and J by 4 bases, leaving 4 bases of the junction without a gene match. Of note for this clone: No antigen is known for it. One base away there is no much larger clone; base qualities are not given. In the same sample, other DNA sequences code for this CDR3.

The chain is assembled from TRBV7-2 and TRBJ2-1, with 11 bases aligning to TRBD2. Sequencing was carried out using naive CD8+ T cells sorted from blood. The meaning of the sample's cell subset or site label: CD45RA+CCR7+. This sequence originates from a man aged 30 to 39 in good health. This receptor has the CDR3 CASSLGTSGYNEQFF. The nucleotide sequence reads TGTGCCAGCAGCCTCGGGACTAGCGGATACAATGAGCAGTTCTTC.